The TCR beta chain described here comes from a study of blood T cells in healthy people across ages. The sample holds a few counts of this clonotype. What it binds is not known. Study conclusions and caveats: Researchers said unsorted PBMCs prevented a conclusive naive versus antigen-experienced comparison. As naive T cell percentage varied, TCR beta diversity correlated strongly with it.

RNA extraction gave at least 5 micrograms of total RNA per sample. It was with a sample-barcoded 5' primer and a J-beta primer mix that a second PCR of roughly 7 to 12 cycles was run. TCRdb re-derived calls from the 5' RACE reads in MiXCR, one entry per CDR3 protein. The sample has 550,000 to 750,000 distinct CDR3 sequences; around 20% are singletons. The germline CDR1 and CDR2 sequences are SQVTM and ANQGSEA. The CDR3 consists of 14 residues. V was cut by 5 bases and J by 2 bases, with 14 bases left in between. This receptor was obtained from a man between 65 and 80 years old in good health. Sequencing input: blood. The V gene is TRBV29-1, the J gene TRBJ2-3, with a weak D call TRBD1 (6 bases). The CDR3 here is CSVRQVLYTDTQYF. The CDR3 DNA sequence: TGCAGCGTTAGACAGGTTCTCTACACAGATACGCAGTATTTT.